This T cell receptor beta chain was sequenced for a study of T-cell memory formation after mild COVID-19. TCRdb re-called the 5' RACE reads with MiXCR, one entry per CDR3 protein. The sample holds roughly 250,000 distinct CDR3 sequences, around 15% seen once. Germline V gene sequence: CDR1 SQVTM, CDR2 ANQGSEA. CDR3 length: 13 amino acids. With 5 bases removed from V and 7 bases from J, the gap between germline ends came to 17 bases. This clonotype was detected a few times. The chain is built from TRBV29-1 and TRBJ1-1; a possible D gene is TRBD1 (6 bases). Sequencing was carried out using PBMCs or a T cell subset sorted from them (not recorded which). The origin of this receptor is a man aged 18 to 29 who had mild COVID-19 (a few samples of this study predate the infection). Cell type and time point are not known. CDR3 sequence (DNA): TGCAGCGTTCGGGAACAGGGTGAGATTGAAGCTTTCTTT. It translates to CSVREQGEIEAFF.